This TCR beta chain was found in a study of OX40 agonist ivuxolimab in advanced cancers. Study context: Aged 23 to 79 with a mean of roughly 65 years, they were 82.7% male. Partial responses were observed in three patients, of whom one had hepatocellular carcinoma and two had cutaneous melanoma.

Libraries were prepared by immunoSEQ multiplex PCR; TCRdb keeps only in-frame clonotypes and omits some of them. The sample lists tens of thousands of clones; about four fifths were seen once. This clone was detected only once. Antigen specificity is unknown. Germline lookup yields CDR1 LGHNT and CDR2 FRNRAP. The V segment lost 4 bases and the J segment 5 bases; nucleotides outside the gene matches: 5. This CDR3 comprises 15 residues. General study points: Normalized T-cell clonal expansion was also low in some nonresponders. There was clonal expansion of CD4+ and CD8+ blood T cells by week 6 at 0.1 to 3.0 mg/kg.

Specimen: CD4+ or CD8+ T cells sorted from blood, collected in a trial of the OX40 agonist ivuxolimab. V and J are TRBV12-5 and TRBJ2-5, with TRBD1 matching over 12 bases. The receptor was derived from an adult with an advanced solid tumor such as melanoma, head and neck, liver or kidney cancer. This chain's CDR3 is CASGSSGQGAETQYF. The CDR3 nucleotides are TGTGCTAGTGGTTCGTCGGGACAGGGGGCCGAGACCCAGTACTTC.